This T cell receptor (beta chain) was recovered during a study of long-term antiretroviral therapy in people with HIV. V was clipped by 5 bases and J by 3 bases, with 13 bases between them. The CDR3 runs to 15 residues. Germline V gene data show CDR1 as SGHTA and CDR2 as FQGNSA. Samples held about 0.9-10 million cryopreserved PBMC, and DNA extraction followed. Assay version v3.0 of immunoSEQ was used, and it was run at survey level. This table comes from immunoSEQ multiplex PCR, and its TCRdb copy is limited to in-frame clones, with some not included. In the table there are more than 15,000 clones, 80% to 95% of which are singletons. On this clone: Its target is unknown.

Study observations and caveats: Clonal expansions arising prior to ART prevailed in the repertoire at every time point. Absence of data on ART adherence, viral resistance or therapy changes was noted. Transplant-donor-level diversity was not reached after ART, though diversity increased.

This sequence originates from a woman in her 40s with HIV. Specimen: unsorted PBMCs, collected 0.6 years after starting antiretroviral therapy. This sequence joins TRBV7-2 and TRBJ1-4; D not certain. The CDR3 reads CASSPVVSSNEKLFF. The CDR3 coding sequence is TGTGCCAGCAGCCCAGTGGTCAGTTCTAATGAAAAACTGTTTTTT.